One and the same sample provided the 21 T cell receptor beta chains below, sequenced in a study of T cells after posttransplantation cyclophosphamide. Only in-frame clones appear in the TCRdb table, and some are missing; sequencing was by immunoSEQ multiplex PCR. The profile shows about 32,000 clones, 90% to 95% of them singletons. The naive gate required viable CD3+CD4+ or CD3+CD8+ cells with CCR7+CD45RA+CD45RO-CD95-CD27+CD28+ phenotype. Source material: naive CD4+ T cells sorted from blood. Every receptor here comes from a man aged 25 to 40 in good health and a related stem cell transplant donor.

This CDR3 reads CASSPRRGHEQYF. The CDR3 DNA follows: TGTGCCAGCAGCCCCCGCAGGGGGCATGAGCAGTACTTC. The chain carries TRBV11-2 and TRBJ2-7, with 8 bases aligning to TRBD1. Germline CDR1 SGHAT, CDR2 FQNNGV. CDR3 size: 13 residues. J lost 7 bases, V lost 5 bases, and 7 bases had no gene match. Full variable domain (outside the CDR3, taken from reference TRBV11-2 and TRBJ2-7): EAGVAQSPRYKIIEKRQSVAFWCNPISGHATLYWYQQILGQGPKLLIQFQNNGVVDDSQLPKDRFSAERLKGVDSTLKIQPAKLEDSAVYLCASSPRRGHEQYFGPGTRLTVT.

This chain connects TRBV10-3 to TRBJ2-3; TRBD1 aligns across 10 bases. This CDR3 comprises 14 residues. Losses at the gene ends were 6 bases for V and 7 bases for J; bases not matched to a gene: 7. The germline V gene encodes CDR1 ENHRY and CDR2 SYGVKD. CDR3 loop: CAIRDRGAEYTQYF. The CDR3 DNA sequence: TGTGCCATCAGGGACAGGGGGGCCGAATATACGCAGTATTTT.

The chain links TRBV25-1 to TRBJ2-1; 9 bases are a match to TRBD2. There are 14 residues in the CDR3. Germline V gives CDR1 MGHDK, CDR2 SYGVNS. The junction had 2 bases not matched to a gene; V was cut back by 6 bases and J by 2 bases. In DNA form, the CDR3 reads TGTGCCAGCAGGGCGGGAGGGGCCTACAATGAGCAGTTCTTC. It is translated as CASRAGGAYNEQFF. The full variable domain, its missing parts supplied by reference TRBV25-1 and TRBJ2-1, is EADIYQTPRYLVIGTGKKITLECSQTMGHDKMYWYQQDPGMELHLIHYSYGVNSTEKGDLSSESTVSRIRTEHFPLTLESARPSHTSQYLCASRAGGAYNEQFFGPGTRLTVL.

V and J are TRBV5-4 and TRBJ1-2, with a tentative D call TRBD1 (6 bases). The V gene lost 2 bases and the J gene lost 8 bases, with 13 bases spanning the gap. Germline V gene lookup returns CDR1 SGHNT and CDR2 YYREEE (reference sequence). This CDR3 region has 13 residues. CDR3 residues: CASSLTQGQGYTF. The DNA for the CDR3 is TGTGCCAGCAGCTTAACGCAGGGGCAAGGCTACACCTTC.

This clone was seen only a few times. The chain employs TRBV19 and TRBJ1-5, with D possibly being TRBD1 (6 bases). This CDR3 has 16 residues. Germline V gene sequence: CDR1 LNHDA, CDR2 SQIVND (reference sequence). Trimming removed 4 bases from V and 7 bases from J, with 20 bases in between. CDR3 nucleotides: TGTGCCAGTAGTACCCAGGCAGGGGCGGGAGGGCAGCCCCAGCATTTT. Translation: CASSTQAGAGGQPQHF.

The chain carries TRBV4-1 and TRBJ1-5; 7 positions agree with TRBD1. CDR1 and CDR2 from the germline V gene are MGHRA and YSYEKL. V lost 1 base to trimming and J lost 1 base; unmatched junction nucleotides: 10. This CDR3 contains 18 residues. In nucleotides, the CDR3 is TGCGCCAGCAGCCAAGCCCTGCGACAGGGAACGAGCAATCAGCCCCAGCATTTT. It encodes CASSQALRQGTSNQPQHF.

The chain joins TRBV29-1 to TRBJ2-1, with a possible D match to TRBD2 (5 bases). The CDR3 totals 11 residues. V lost 7 bases and J 8 bases, leaving 12 bases between the germline ends. Germline V CDR1 and CDR2: SQVTM, ANQGSEA. This CDR3 reads CSGDLAHEQFF. The CDR3 DNA sequence: TGCAGCGGCGACCTAGCCCATGAGCAGTTCTTC.

V usage is TRBV12-5 and J usage is TRBJ1-3; D is unclear. The germline V gene encodes CDR1 LGHNT and CDR2 FRNRAP. The ends were cut back, 1 base at V and 9 bases at J, with 10 bases in the middle. The CDR3 sequence is 13 residues long. For the CDR3, the DNA is TGTGCTAGTGGTTTGGCGTCCGGTAGCACCATATATTTT. This sequence encodes CASGLASGSTIYF.

The chain employs TRBV5-1 and TRBJ2-5, with 7 bases identical to TRBD1. The end of the DNA aligns better with TRBJ2-7, so the J call may be wrong. This CDR3 comprises 13 residues. From germline, CDR1 is SGHRS and CDR2 YFSETQ. The CDR3 is CASSLVQGDEQYF. The CDR3, as DNA: TGCGCCAGCAGCTTGGTGCAGGGGGACGAGCAGTACTTC.

This clone was seen a single time. V and J are TRBV7-9 and TRBJ2-7, with 7 bases identical to TRBD1. With 5 bases clipped from V and 3 bases from J, the junction kept 7 bases outside the gene matches. The germline V gene has CDR1 SEHNR and CDR2 FQNEAQ (reference sequence). This CDR3 is 14 amino acids long. The CDR3 sequence is CASSATGTVYEQYF. In nucleotides, the CDR3 is TGTGCCAGCAGCGCGACCGGGACAGTCTACGAGCAGTACTTC.

The CDR3 here is CASSQDVVAEYTDTQYF. The CDR3 region has the DNA TGCGCCAGCAGCCAAGATGTGGTAGCGGAGTACACAGATACGCAGTATTTT. This chain links TRBV4-3 with TRBJ2-3, with TRBD2 as a possible D gene (6 bases). Between the trimmed V and J ends, which lost 0 bases and 2 bases, there was a span of 15 bases. The CDR3 has 17 amino acids. CDR1 LGHNA and CDR2 YSLEER come from the germline V gene.

This clone was detected a few times. The chain is built from TRBV2 and TRBJ1-2, with 8 bases fitting TRBD1. CDR3 length: 14 residues. The germline V gene encodes CDR1 SNHLY and CDR2 FYNNEI. V was clipped by 6 bases and J by 0 bases; unmatched bases: 3. Here the CDR3 DNA reads TGTGCCAGCAGACCGGACAGGGCTAACTATGGCTACACCTTC. It specifies CASRPDRANYGYTF.

The J gene is TRBJ1-5, the V gene TRBV5-1; perhaps TRBD1 as D (5 bases). This CDR3 has 16 amino acids. Deletions cut 0 bases from V and 0 bases from J, with 10 bases between. Germline V gene sequence: CDR1 SGHRS, CDR2 YFSETQ. Written as DNA, the CDR3 is TGCGCCAGCAGCTTGGGACAGTTAAATAGCAATCAGCCCCAGCATTTT. It is translated as CASSLGQLNSNQPQHF.

This chain joins TRBV7-8 and TRBJ2-5; no clear D gene. CDR3 length equals 12 residues. Germline V gene sequence: CDR1 SGHVS, CDR2 FQNEAQ. V was trimmed by 5 bases and J by 5 bases, leaving 9 bases between them. The CDR3 sequence: CASSLRSETQYF. The CDR3 coding sequence is TGTGCCAGCAGCCTCAGGTCGGAGACCCAGTACTTC.

The chain joins TRBV5-1 to TRBJ2-7; a possible D gene is TRBD2 (6 bases). This CDR3 contains 13 residues. V lost 3 bases and J lost 6, with 13 bases in between. Germline CDR1 reads SGHRS; CDR2 reads YFSETQ. The CDR3, as DNA: TGCGCCAGCAGCTATCCTAGCGCGGTCGAGCAGTACTTC. Residues: CASSYPSAVEQYF.

The chain has TRBV7-9 and TRBJ1-2, with D unresolved. Germline V lookup: CDR1 SEHNR, CDR2 FQNEAQ (reference sequence). This CDR3 contains 15 residues. Trimming shortened V by 4 bases and J by 2 bases, and 14 bases separated the two germline ends. For the CDR3, the DNA is TGTGCCAGCAGCTGGGTGGGCAGCTTCAACTATGGCTACACCTTC. Translating gives CASSWVGSFNYGYTF.

The chain carries TRBV21-1 and TRBJ2-3; the table's D call of TRBD1 was not tested on the DNA. TRBV21-1 is tagged as a pseudogene. The length of the CDR3 is 16 residues. CDR3 nucleotides: TGTGCCAGCAGCAAAGCCCCAGGGTCGAGTACAGATACGCAGTATTTT. This gives the protein CASSKAPGSSTDTQYF.

The chain joins TRBV29-1 to TRBJ2-5; 7 bases agree with TRBD1. The DNA end is a closer match to TRBJ2-7, so the J assignment may be wrong. The CDR3 loop spans 16 amino acids. Per the germline V gene, CDR1 is SQVTM and CDR2 is ANQGSEA. The CDR3 DNA is TGCAGCGTTGGACAGGGTTTTTCGCAAGGATCCTACGAGCAGTACTTC. Residues: CSVGQGFSQGSYEQYF.

The gene calls are TRBV6-5 and TRBJ1-2; D gene uncertain. CDR1 is MNHEY, CDR2 SVGAGI, per germline. The V and J ends lost 0 bases and 7 bases respectively, with 12 bases between them. The CDR3 spans 14 residues. The CDR3 sequence is CASSYSGQVVGYTF. Here the CDR3 DNA reads TGTGCCAGCAGTTACTCTGGGCAGGTGGTTGGCTACACCTTC.

The J gene is TRBJ2-3, the V gene TRBV7-2; 10 bases are a match to TRBD2. Germline V gene sequence: CDR1 SGHTA, CDR2 FQGNSA. This CDR3 is built from 15 residues. V dropped 1 base and J dropped 3; count of bases not matched to a gene: 1. The CDR3 here is CASSLVSGGTDTQYF. CDR3 DNA sequence: TGTGCCAGCAGCTTAGTTAGCGGGGGGACAGATACGCAGTATTTT. The complete variable domain, with remaining parts taken from reference TRBV7-2 and TRBJ2-3, reads GAGVSQSPSNKVTEKGKDVELRCDPISGHTALYWYRQSLGQGLEFLIYFQGNSAPDKSGLPSDRFSAERTGGSVSTLTIQRTQQEDSAVYLCASSLVSGGTDTQYFGPGTRLTVL.

The chain joins TRBV6-5 to TRBJ1-5; maybe TRBD1 (5 bases). The CDR3 spans 15 residues. Germline V gene data show CDR1 as MNHEY and CDR2 as SVGAGI. V was clipped by 6 bases and J by 0 bases, with 12 bases between them. The CDR3 loop is CASRRWGNSNQPQHF. DNA for the CDR3: TGTGCCAGCAGGCGGTGGGGCAATAGCAATCAGCCCCAGCATTTT.